The 5 T cell receptor beta chains in this list originate from one sample, sequenced in a study of cytomegalovirus exposure and HLA in healthy donors (TCRdb year 2017). Library preparation used the immunoSEQ multiplex PCR assay. For the multiplex PCR, a mixture combining 60 forward primers for TCR Vbeta segments and 13 reverse primers for TCR Jbeta segments was used. Held by TCRdb, this immuneACCESS table contains in-frame sequences only and omits some clones. Under half of the omission traces to an unresolved V gene where checked; the cause of the rest is unknown. In this sample the table shows 160,000 or so clones, around four fifths of which occur a single time. The ten biggest clones cover more than 1.2% of the sample. What was sequenced was PBMCs. The source is a male donor in good health and CMV-seronegative.

V and J are TRBV9 and TRBJ1-5, with TRBD1 as a possible D gene (5 bases). The CDR3 totals 14 residues. The V gene's germline CDR1 is SGDLS and CDR2 YYNGEE. The germline V and J ends were trimmed by 3 bases and 3 bases, with 10 bases remaining between them. CDR3 bases: TGTGCCAGCAGCGGAGACAGCCTCAATCAGCCCCAGCATTTT. This gives the protein CASSGDSLNQPQHF.

This chain links TRBV6-1 with TRBJ2-3; tentative D call: TRBD2 (6 bases). Trimming shortened V by 4 bases and J by 6 bases, and 17 bases separated the two germline ends. The germline V gene has CDR1 MNHNS and CDR2 SASEGT. The CDR3 totals 15 residues. CDR3 coding DNA: TGTGCCAGCAGTGGGGACTCGCCCCCCGGGGATACGCAGTATTTT. Its translation is CASSGDSPPGDTQYF.

V is TRBV15 and J is TRBJ1-1; weak D call: TRBD1 (5 bases). CDR3 length: 15 amino acids. Germline values: CDR1 LNHNV, CDR2 YYDKDF (reference sequence). Trimming pared 1 base from V and 1 base from J, leaving 10 bases between. The CDR3 coding sequence is TGTGCCACCAGCAGAGGTGGGGCCTCGAACACTGAAGCTTTCTTT. It yields the protein CATSRGGASNTEAFF.

This clone was observed a handful of times. This chain links TRBV5-1 with TRBJ2-6, with TRBD2 identical over 7 bases. Unmatched junction bases numbered 10, after V lost 3 bases and J lost 4 bases. The germline V gene has CDR1 SGHRS and CDR2 YFSETQ. This CDR3 region has 17 residues. The CDR3 region has the DNA TGCGCCAGCAGCTCGGGACTACCCTCGCAGGGGGCCAACGTCCTGACTTTC. It encodes CASSSGLPSQGANVLTF.

V and J are TRBV27 and TRBJ1-5; 7 bases are shared with TRBD1. Losses at the gene ends were 3 bases for V and 4 bases for J; bases not matched to a gene: 3. Germline values: CDR1 MNHEY, CDR2 SMNVEV (reference sequence). The CDR3 spans 14 residues. The CDR3 sequence: CASSFSGGNQPQHF. CDR3 sequence (DNA): TGTGCCAGCAGTTTCTCAGGGGGTAATCAGCCCCAGCATTTT.